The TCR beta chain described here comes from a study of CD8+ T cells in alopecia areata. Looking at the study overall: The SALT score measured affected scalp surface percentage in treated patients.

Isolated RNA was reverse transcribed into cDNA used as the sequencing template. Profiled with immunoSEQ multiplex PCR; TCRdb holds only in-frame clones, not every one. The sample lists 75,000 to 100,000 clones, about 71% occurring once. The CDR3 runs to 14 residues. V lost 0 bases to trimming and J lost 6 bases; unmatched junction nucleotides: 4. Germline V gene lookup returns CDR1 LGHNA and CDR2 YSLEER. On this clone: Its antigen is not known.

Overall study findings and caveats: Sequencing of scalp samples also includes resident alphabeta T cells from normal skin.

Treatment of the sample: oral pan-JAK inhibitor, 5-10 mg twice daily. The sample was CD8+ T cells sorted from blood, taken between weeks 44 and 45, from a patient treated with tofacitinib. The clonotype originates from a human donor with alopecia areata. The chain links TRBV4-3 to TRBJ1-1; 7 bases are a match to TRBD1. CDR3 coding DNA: TGCGCCAGCAGCCAAGATACAGGGGCCGCTGAAGCTTTCTTT. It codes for CASSQDTGAAEAFF.